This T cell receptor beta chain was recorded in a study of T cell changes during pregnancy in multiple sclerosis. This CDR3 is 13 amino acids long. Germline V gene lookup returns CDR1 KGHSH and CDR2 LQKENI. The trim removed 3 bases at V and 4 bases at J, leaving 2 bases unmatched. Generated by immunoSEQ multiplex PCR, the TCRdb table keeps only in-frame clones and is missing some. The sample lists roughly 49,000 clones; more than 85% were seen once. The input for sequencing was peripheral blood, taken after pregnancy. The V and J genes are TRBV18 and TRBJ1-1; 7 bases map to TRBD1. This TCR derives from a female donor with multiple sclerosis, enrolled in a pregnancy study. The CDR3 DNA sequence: TGTGCCAGCTCACCGACAGGGATCACTGAAGCTTTCTTT. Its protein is CASSPTGITEAFF.